The rows below give T cell receptor beta chains drawn from one sample of a study of blood T cell repertoires in COVID-19. Repertoires were generated with immunoSEQ multiplex PCR, while TCRdb's copy carries only in-frame clones and drops some. The data hold approximately 200,000 clones, with about 85% observed a single time. Source material: peripheral blood. These receptors all stem from a man in his forties or fifties with acute or convalescent COVID-19. CDR3s include the opening cysteine and the closing phenylalanine or tryptophan. Fields, in order: V gene, D gene, clone size, J gene, CDR3 DNA, CDR3 protein. D genes are given only for firm matches. Clone size is given for some rows only: seen once, a few or many times, or a class if the clone is expanded.

V gene: TRBV28; D gene: -; clone size: -; J gene: TRBJ1-2; CDR3 DNA: TGTGCCAGCAGTTTCGAGGAAGAAGGGGACTATGGCTACACCTTC; CDR3 protein: CASSFEEEGDYGYTF
V gene: TRBV5-4; D gene: -; clone size: -; J gene: TRBJ1-1; CDR3 DNA: TGTGCCAGCAGCATTAGGACAAAGGGTGAAGCTTTCTTT; CDR3 protein: CASSIRTKGEAFF
V gene: TRBV20-1; D gene: -; clone size: -; J gene: TRBJ2-7; CDR3 DNA: TGCAGTGCTAGTGTAGCGGACTACGAGCAGTACTTC; CDR3 protein: CSASVADYEQYF
V gene: TRBV7-3; D gene: -; clone size: -; J gene: TRBJ1-1; CDR3 DNA: TGTGCCAGCAGCTTAATCCCAAACACTGAAGCTTTCTTT; CDR3 protein: CASSLIPNTEAFF
V gene: TRBV5-4; D gene: TRBD1; clone size: -; J gene: TRBJ1-1; CDR3 DNA: TGTGCCAGCAGCTTGGGACAGGGCTTTGACACTGAAGCTTTCTTT; CDR3 protein: CASSLGQGFDTEAFF
V gene: TRBV28; D gene: -; clone size: once; J gene: TRBJ2-7; CDR3 DNA: TGTGCCAGCAGTACTAACAGGGCCGAGAGCTCCTACGAGCAGTACTTC; CDR3 protein: CASSTNRAESSYEQYF
V gene: TRBV30; D gene: -; clone size: -; J gene: TRBJ1-1; CDR3 DNA: TGTGCCTGGAGTGTTGTAGCGACTGAAGCTTTCTTT; CDR3 protein: CAWSVVATEAFF
V gene: TRBV2; D gene: -; clone size: -; J gene: TRBJ1-1; CDR3 DNA: TGTGCCAGCAGTGCAGGGCTGAACACTGAAGCTTTCTTT; CDR3 protein: CASSAGLNTEAFF
V gene: TRBV4-1; D gene: -; clone size: -; J gene: TRBJ1-2; CDR3 DNA: TGCGCCAGCAGCATTATTGGGCAGATAGATAACTATGGCTACACCTTC; CDR3 protein: CASSIIGQIDNYGYTF
V gene: TRBV23-1; D gene: TRBD1; clone size: -; J gene: TRBJ2-7; CDR3 DNA: TGCGCCAGCAGTTCGGGGGACAGGGGGACGCGTGACGGGTACGAGCAGTACTTC; CDR3 protein: CASSSGDRGTRDGYEQYF
V gene: TRBV19; D gene: -; clone size: -; J gene: TRBJ1-2; CDR3 DNA: TGTGCCAGTAGTATTAAGGTATCGGACAGAGTCTATGGCTACACCTTC; CDR3 protein: CASSIKVSDRVYGYTF
V gene: TRBV18; D gene: -; clone size: -; J gene: TRBJ2-7; CDR3 DNA: TGTGCCAGCTCCTCCCCTAAGGGGTCCCACGAGCAGTACTTC; CDR3 protein: CASSSPKGSHEQYF
V gene: TRBV4-3; D gene: TRBD1; clone size: few; J gene: TRBJ1-2; CDR3 DNA: TGCGCCAGCAGCCAAGATCACGGACAGGGGAGGGGCTACACCTTC; CDR3 protein: CASSQDHGQGRGYTF
V gene: TRBV29-1; D gene: -; clone size: -; J gene: TRBJ2-7; CDR3 DNA: TGCAGCGGTATCGGGGGCTACGAGCAGTACTTC; CDR3 protein: CSGIGGYEQYF
V gene: TRBV6-2/TRBV6-3; D gene: -; clone size: -; J gene: TRBJ2-7; CDR3 DNA: TGTGCCAGCAGTTACCAGGTAATCACCTACGAGCAGTACTTC; CDR3 protein: CASSYQVITYEQYF
V gene: TRBV7-3; D gene: TRBD2; clone size: -; J gene: TRBJ2-1; CDR3 DNA: TGTGCCAGCAGCTCTAGCGGGGGGGCGAATGAGCAGTTCTTC; CDR3 protein: CASSSSGGANEQFF
V gene: TRBV7-3; D gene: -; clone size: -; J gene: TRBJ1-2; CDR3 DNA: TGTGCCAGCAGCTTAAACTCGGGGGTGGATGGCTACACCTTC; CDR3 protein: CASSLNSGVDGYTF
V gene: TRBV30; D gene: -; clone size: -; J gene: TRBJ2-1; CDR3 DNA: TGTGCCTGGAGAGAAACAGGGAACTCCTACAATGAGCAGTTCTTC; CDR3 protein: CAWRETGNSYNEQFF
V gene: TRBV7-9; D gene: TRBD1; clone size: few; J gene: TRBJ1-2; CDR3 DNA: TGTGCCAGCAGCGCCCGGGACAGGGATTTCGGCTATGGCTACACCTTC; CDR3 protein: CASSARDRDFGYGYTF
V gene: TRBV3-1/TRBV3-2; D gene: TRBD1; clone size: -; J gene: TRBJ2-7; CDR3 DNA: TGTGCCAGCAGCCCTCGGGACAGGGGACCGGGCGAGCAGTACTTC; CDR3 protein: CASSPRDRGPGEQYF
V gene: TRBV5-1; D gene: -; clone size: -; J gene: TRBJ2-1; CDR3 DNA: TGCGCCAGCAGCTTGGTGAGGGTTAACTACAATGAGCAGTTCTTC; CDR3 protein: CASSLVRVNYNEQFF
V gene: TRBV7-8; D gene: -; clone size: -; J gene: TRBJ2-5; CDR3 DNA: TGTGCCAGCAGCCTCCCATTGACAGGTGCGCGTGAGACCCAGTACTTC; CDR3 protein: CASSLPLTGARETQYF
V gene: TRBV28; D gene: -; clone size: -; J gene: TRBJ1-2; CDR3 DNA: TGTGCCAGCAGTTTGAACAGGGAAATACGCTACACCTTC; CDR3 protein: CASSLNREIRYTF